The present T cell receptor (beta chain) was sequenced within a study of a mutant IDH1 vaccine in newly diagnosed glioma. Whole-study context: Eight vaccinations were given in weeks 1, 3, 5, 7, 11, 15, 19 and 23. Investigators started vaccination 4-6 weeks after radiotherapy alone, or with temozolomide cycles.

As for time point: week 5, during vaccination. Topical imiquimod accompanied each vaccine dose, which consisted of 300 ug of mutant IDH1 20-mer peptide. Newly diagnosed WHO grade 3 or 4 IDH1-mutant, ATRX-lost astrocytomas were identified in the donors. On this clone: Its matching antigen is unknown.

Repertoires were generated with immunoSEQ multiplex PCR, while TCRdb's copy carries only in-frame clones and drops some. The data hold 23,000 or so clones, with around 79% observed a single time. Between the trimmed V and J ends, which lost 2 bases and 0 bases, there was a span of 13 bases. The CDR3 is 16 amino acids. Germline CDR1 reads KGHSH; CDR2 reads LQKENI. The material was PBMCs, obtained from a glioma patient whose treatment included an IDH1 peptide vaccine. The receptor's source is a man aged 40-49 years with glioma. The V and J genes are TRBV18 and TRBJ1-1; D is ambiguous. CDR3 DNA: TGTGCCAGCTCACCAGCGGGGTGGACCCTGAACACTGAAGCTTTCTTT. It encodes CASSPAGWTLNTEAFF.